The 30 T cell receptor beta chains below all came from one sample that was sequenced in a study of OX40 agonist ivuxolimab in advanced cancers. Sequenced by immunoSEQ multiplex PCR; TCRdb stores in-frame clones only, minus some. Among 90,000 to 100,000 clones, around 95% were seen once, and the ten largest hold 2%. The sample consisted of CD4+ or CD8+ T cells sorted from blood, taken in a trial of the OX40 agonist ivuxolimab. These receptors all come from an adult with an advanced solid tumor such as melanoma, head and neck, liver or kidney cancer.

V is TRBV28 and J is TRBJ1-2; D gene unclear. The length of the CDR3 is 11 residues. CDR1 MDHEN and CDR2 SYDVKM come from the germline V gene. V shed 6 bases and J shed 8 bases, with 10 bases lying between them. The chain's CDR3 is CASSPSWGYTF. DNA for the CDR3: TGTGCCAGCAGCCCTTCATGGGGCTACACCTTC.

The CDR3 spells CASSAFGEQYF. The CDR3 region has the DNA TGTGCCAGCAGCGCGTTTGGCGAGCAGTACTTC. The rearrangement joins TRBV28 to TRBJ2-7; no reliable D call. V was trimmed by 6 bases and J by 6 bases, leaving 9 bases between them. CDR3 length: 11 amino acids. Germline assignment: CDR1 MDHEN and CDR2 SYDVKM.

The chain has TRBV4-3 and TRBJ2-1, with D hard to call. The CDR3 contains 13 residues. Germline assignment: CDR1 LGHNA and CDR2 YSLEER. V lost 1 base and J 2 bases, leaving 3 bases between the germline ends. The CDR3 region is CASSQGPYNEQFF. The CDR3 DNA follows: TGCGCCAGCAGCCAAGGACCCTACAATGAGCAGTTCTTC.

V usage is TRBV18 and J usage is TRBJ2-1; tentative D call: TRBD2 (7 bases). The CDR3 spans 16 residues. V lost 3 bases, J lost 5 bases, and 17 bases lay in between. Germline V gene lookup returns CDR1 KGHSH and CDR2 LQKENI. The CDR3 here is CASSPEGGGRDNEQFF. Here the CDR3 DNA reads TGTGCCAGCTCACCGGAAGGGGGGGGTAGAGACAATGAGCAGTTCTTC. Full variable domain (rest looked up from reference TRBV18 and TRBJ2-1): NAGVMQNPRHLVRRRGQEARLRCSPMKGHSHVYWYRQLPEEGLKFMVYLQKENIIDESGMPKERFSAEFPKEGPSILRIQQVVRGDSAAYFCASSPEGGGRDNEQFFGPGTRLTVL.

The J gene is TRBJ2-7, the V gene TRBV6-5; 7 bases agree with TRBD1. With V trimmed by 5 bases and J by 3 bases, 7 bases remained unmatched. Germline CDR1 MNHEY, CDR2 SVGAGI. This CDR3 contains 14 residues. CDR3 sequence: CASSTPGQIYEQYF. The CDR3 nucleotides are TGTGCCAGCAGTACCCCGGGACAGATCTACGAGCAGTACTTC.

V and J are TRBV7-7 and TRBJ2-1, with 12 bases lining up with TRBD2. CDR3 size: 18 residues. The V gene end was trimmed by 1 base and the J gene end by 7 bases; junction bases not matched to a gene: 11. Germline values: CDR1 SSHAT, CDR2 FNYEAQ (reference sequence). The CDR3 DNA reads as TGTGCCAGCAGCTTAGGAGTGGCGGGTACTAGCGGGGGGAATGAGCAGTTCTTC. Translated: CASSLGVAGTSGGNEQFF.

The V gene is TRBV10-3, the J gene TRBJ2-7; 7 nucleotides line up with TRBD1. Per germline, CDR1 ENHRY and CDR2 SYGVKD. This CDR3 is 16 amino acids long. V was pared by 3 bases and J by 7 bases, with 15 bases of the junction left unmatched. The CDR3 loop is CAISEVLTGIDVEQYF. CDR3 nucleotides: TGTGCCATCAGTGAAGTCTTGACAGGGATCGATGTAGAGCAGTACTTC.

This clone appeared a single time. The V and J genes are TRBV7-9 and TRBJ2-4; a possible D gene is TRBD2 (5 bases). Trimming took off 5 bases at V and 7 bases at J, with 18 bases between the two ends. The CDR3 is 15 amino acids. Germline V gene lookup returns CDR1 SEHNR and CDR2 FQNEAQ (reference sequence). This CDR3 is CASSPGLSQGNIQYF. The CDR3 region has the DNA TGTGCCAGCAGCCCCGGACTCAGCCAAGGGAACATTCAGTACTTC.

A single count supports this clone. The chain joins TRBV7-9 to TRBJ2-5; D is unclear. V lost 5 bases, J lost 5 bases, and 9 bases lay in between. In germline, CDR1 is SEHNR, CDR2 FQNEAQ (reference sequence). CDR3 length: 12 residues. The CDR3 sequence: CASSPDWETQYF. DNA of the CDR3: TGTGCCAGCAGCCCAGACTGGGAGACCCAGTACTTC.

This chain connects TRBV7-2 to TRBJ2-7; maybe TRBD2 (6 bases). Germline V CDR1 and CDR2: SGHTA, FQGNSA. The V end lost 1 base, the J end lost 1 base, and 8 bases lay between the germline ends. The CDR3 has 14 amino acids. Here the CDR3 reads CASSLVSGSYEQYF. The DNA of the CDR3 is TGTGCCAGCAGCTTAGTTAGCGGATCCTACGAGCAGTACTTC.

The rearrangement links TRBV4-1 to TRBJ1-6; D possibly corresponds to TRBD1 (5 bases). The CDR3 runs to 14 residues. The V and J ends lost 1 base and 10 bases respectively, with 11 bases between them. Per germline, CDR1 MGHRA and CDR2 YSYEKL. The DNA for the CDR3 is TGCGCCAGCAGCCAAGCCGGGACGGGCTCACCCCTCCACTTT. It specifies CASSQAGTGSPLHF.

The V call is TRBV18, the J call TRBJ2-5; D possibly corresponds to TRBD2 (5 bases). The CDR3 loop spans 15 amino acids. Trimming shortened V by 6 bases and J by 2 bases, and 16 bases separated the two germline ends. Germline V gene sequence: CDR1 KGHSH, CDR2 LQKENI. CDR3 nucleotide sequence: TGTGCCAGCTCCTCCGGGGTGGCTGAACAAGAGACCCAGTACTTC. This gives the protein CASSSGVAEQETQYF.

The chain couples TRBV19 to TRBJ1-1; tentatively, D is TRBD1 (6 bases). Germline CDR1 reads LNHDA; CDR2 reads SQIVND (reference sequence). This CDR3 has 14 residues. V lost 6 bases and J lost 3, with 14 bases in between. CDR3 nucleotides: TGTGCCAGTAGGCGGACAGAAGGGGACACTGAAGCTTTCTTT. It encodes CASRRTEGDTEAFF. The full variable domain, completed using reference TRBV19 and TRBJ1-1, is DGGITQSPKYLFRKEGQNVTLSCEQNLNHDAMYWYRQDPGQGLRLIYYSQIVNDFQKGDIAEGYSVSREKKESFPLTVTSAQKNPTAFYLCASRRTEGDTEAFFGQGTRLTVV.

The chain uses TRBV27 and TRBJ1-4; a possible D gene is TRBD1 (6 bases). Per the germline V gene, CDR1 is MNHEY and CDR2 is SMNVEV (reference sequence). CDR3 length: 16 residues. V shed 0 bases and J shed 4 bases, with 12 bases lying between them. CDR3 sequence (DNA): TGTGCCAGCAGTTTATCGGGGGGGGCCTTTAATGAAAAACTGTTTTTT. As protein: CASSLSGGAFNEKLFF.

CDR3 nucleotides: TGCGCCAGCAGCCTCGGCGGAAATGAGCAGTTCTTC. This gives the protein CASSLGGNEQFF. The chain employs TRBV4-1 and TRBJ2-1; D is undetermined. The ends were cut back, 4 bases at V and 7 bases at J, with 8 bases in the middle. Germline V gene lookup returns CDR1 MGHRA and CDR2 YSYEKL. This CDR3 comprises 12 residues.

The CDR3 region is CASSLENQIGLAEAFF. Here the CDR3 DNA reads TGTGCCAGCAGCTTAGAAAATCAGATTGGGTTGGCTGAAGCTTTCTTT. The rearrangement joins TRBV7-9 to TRBJ1-1; D unclear. The V gene's germline CDR1 is SEHNR and CDR2 FQNEAQ (reference sequence). With 1 base removed from V and 6 bases from J, the gap between germline ends came to 18 bases. This CDR3 is built from 16 residues.

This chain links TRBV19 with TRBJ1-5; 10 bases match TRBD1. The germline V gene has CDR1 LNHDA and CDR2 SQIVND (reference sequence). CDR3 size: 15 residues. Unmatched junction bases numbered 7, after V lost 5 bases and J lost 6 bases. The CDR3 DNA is TGTGCCAGTAGTTTTGGGACAGGGGAAAGTCAGCCCCAGCATTTT. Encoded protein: CASSFGTGESQPQHF.

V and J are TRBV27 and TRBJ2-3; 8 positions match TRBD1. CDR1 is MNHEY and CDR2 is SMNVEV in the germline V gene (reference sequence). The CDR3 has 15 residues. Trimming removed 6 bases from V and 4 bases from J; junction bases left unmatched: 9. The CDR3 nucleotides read TGTGCCAGCAGAACAGGGGGACCCCTCTCAGATACGCAGTATTTT. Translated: CASRTGGPLSDTQYF.

The CDR3 reads CASSFFGPNTGELFF. As DNA, the CDR3 is TGTGCCAGCAGCTTCTTCGGACCGAACACCGGGGAGCTGTTTTTT. The rearrangement joins TRBV5-4 to TRBJ2-2; D unclear. The CDR3 has 15 residues. V was cut by 2 bases and J by 0 bases, with 8 bases left in between. In germline, CDR1 is SGHNT, CDR2 YYREEE (reference sequence).

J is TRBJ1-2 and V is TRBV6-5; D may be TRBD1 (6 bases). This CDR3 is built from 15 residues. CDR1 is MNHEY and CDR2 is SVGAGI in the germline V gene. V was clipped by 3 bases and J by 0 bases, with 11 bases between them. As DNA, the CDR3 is TGTGCCAGCAGTTATGCGGGGGCCTCTAACTATGGCTACACCTTC. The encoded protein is CASSYAGASNYGYTF.

For the CDR3, the DNA is TGTGCCAGTAGTATAGCCCAGGAGAACACTGAAGCTTTCTTT. As protein: CASSIAQENTEAFF. The V gene is TRBV19, the J gene TRBJ1-1; D is unresolved. This CDR3 is 14 amino acids long. V shed 1 base and J shed 1 base, with 7 bases lying between them. The germline gives CDR1 LNHDA, CDR2 SQIVND (reference sequence).

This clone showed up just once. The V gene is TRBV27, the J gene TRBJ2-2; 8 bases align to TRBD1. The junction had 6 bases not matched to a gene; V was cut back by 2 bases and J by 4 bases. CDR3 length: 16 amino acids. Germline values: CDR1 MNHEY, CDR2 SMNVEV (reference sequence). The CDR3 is CASSLHTTGGTGELFF. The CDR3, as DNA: TGTGCCAGCAGTTTACATACCACAGGGGGCACCGGGGAGCTGTTTTTT.

The DNA of the CDR3 is TGTGCCAGTAGTATTCAGGGGGCGCAGGGCACTGAAGCTTTCTTT. The encoded protein is CASSIQGAQGTEAFF. V and J are TRBV19 and TRBJ1-1, with 8 bases matching TRBD1. The CDR3 contains 15 residues. V shed 3 bases and J 4 bases; nucleotides not matched to a gene: 7. Germline CDR1 and CDR2: LNHDA and SQIVND (reference sequence).

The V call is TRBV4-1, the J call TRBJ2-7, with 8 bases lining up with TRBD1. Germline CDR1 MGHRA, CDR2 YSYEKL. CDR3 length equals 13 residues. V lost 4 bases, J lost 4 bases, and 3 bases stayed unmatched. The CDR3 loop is CASSPDREYEQYF. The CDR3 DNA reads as TGCGCCAGCAGCCCGGACAGGGAATACGAGCAGTACTTC.

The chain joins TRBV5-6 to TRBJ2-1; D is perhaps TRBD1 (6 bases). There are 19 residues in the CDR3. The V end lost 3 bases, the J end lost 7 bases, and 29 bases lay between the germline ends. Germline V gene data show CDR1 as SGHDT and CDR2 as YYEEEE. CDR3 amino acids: CASSWNTGTHTGTPNEQFF. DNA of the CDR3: TGTGCCAGCAGCTGGAACACCGGGACACACACTGGGACGCCTAATGAGCAGTTCTTC. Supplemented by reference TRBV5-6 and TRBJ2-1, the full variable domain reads DAGVTQSPTHLIKTRGQQVTLRCSPKSGHDTVSWYQQALGQGPQFIFQYYEEEERQRGNFPDRFSGHQFPNYSSELNVNALLLGDSALYLCASSWNTGTHTGTPNEQFFGPGTRLTVL.

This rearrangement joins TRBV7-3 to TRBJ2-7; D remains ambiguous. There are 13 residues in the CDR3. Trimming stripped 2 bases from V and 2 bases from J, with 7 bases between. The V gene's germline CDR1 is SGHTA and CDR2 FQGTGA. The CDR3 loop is CASSLEAAYEQYF. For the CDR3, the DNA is TGTGCCAGCAGCTTAGAGGCAGCCTACGAGCAGTACTTC.

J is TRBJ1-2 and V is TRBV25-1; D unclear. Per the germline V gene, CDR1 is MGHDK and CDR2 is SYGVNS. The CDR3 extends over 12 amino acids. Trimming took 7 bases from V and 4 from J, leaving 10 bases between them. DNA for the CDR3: TGTGCCAGCATGGGAGGGATCTATGGCTACACCTTC. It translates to CASMGGIYGYTF.

The CDR3 spells CASSPWDSPSYEQYF. CDR3 DNA sequence: TGTGCCAGCAGCCCTTGGGACTCGCCGAGCTACGAGCAGTACTTC. The gene calls are TRBV4-2 and TRBJ2-7; tentatively, D is TRBD2 (6 bases). The CDR3 extends over 15 amino acids. Between the trimmed V and J ends, which lost 4 bases and 3 bases, there was a span of 16 bases. Per the germline V gene, CDR1 is LGHNA and CDR2 is YNFKEQ.

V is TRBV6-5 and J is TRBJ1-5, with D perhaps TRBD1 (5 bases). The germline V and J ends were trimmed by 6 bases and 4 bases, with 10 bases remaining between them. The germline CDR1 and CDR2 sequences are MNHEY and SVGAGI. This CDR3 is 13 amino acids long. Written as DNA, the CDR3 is TGTGCCAGCAGCCCCGGGGGGAATCAGCCCCAGCATTTT. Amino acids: CASSPGGNQPQHF.

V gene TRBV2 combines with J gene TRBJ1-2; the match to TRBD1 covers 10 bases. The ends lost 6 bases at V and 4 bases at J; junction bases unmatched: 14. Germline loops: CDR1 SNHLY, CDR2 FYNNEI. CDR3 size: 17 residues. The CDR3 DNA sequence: TGTGCCAGCAGCTCGAGGACAGGGGGTGAGTGGCTCTATGGCTACACCTTC. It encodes CASSSRTGGEWLYGYTF. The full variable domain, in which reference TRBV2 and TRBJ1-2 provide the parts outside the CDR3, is EPEVTQTPSHQVTQMGQEVILRCVPISNHLYFYWYRQILGQKVEFLVSFYNNEISEKSEIFDDQFSVERPDGSNFTLKIRSTKLEDSAMYFCASSSRTGGEWLYGYTFGSGTRLTVV.